These T cell receptor beta chains were read from a single sample in a study of monozygotic twins with inflammatory bowel disease. TCRdb reanalyzed the 5' RACE reads, giving one entry per CDR3 protein sequence and no DNA. The sample includes 110,000 to 150,000 distinct CDR3 sequences. Sequences were obtained from blood. These receptors were collected from a human donor with ulcerative colitis or Crohn's disease, or a healthy co-twin of an affected twin (not recorded which). The CDR3 runs from the conserved cysteine through the conserved F or W.

TRBJ2-7,TRBV9,CASSTQDRSGEQYF
TRBJ2-1,TRBV5-1,CASGQGASPSYNEQFF
TRBJ2-5,TRBV28,CASSPWTSGSQETQYF
TRBJ1-1,TRBV19,CASSPGQYGGTEAFF
TRBJ2-7,TRBV5-1,CASSFISPVASSSYEQYF
TRBJ1-1,TRBV7-6,CASSPWTPGEGTEAFF
TRBJ1-1,TRBV7-9,CASSLGGWKNTEAFF
TRBJ1-5,TRBV30,CAWSGKGNQPQHF
TRBJ2-1,TRBV5-1,CASSFQDRDEQFF
TRBJ2-2,TRBV4-1,CASSPLLELAGATGELFF
TRBJ2-7,TRBV6-5,CASSYLDRMHRYEQYF
TRBJ1-1,TRBV3-1,CASSGQGWTEAFF
TRBJ2-5,TRBV7-2,CASSLVFGLIKETQYF
TRBJ2-1,TRBV11-2,CASSSGTGASWLTGNEQFF
TRBJ2-1,TRBV20-1,CSASLAGGYNEQFF
TRBJ2-5,TRBV18,CASSPLPLRQETQYF
TRBJ2-7,TRBV9,CASSVEEGWYEQYF
TRBJ2-3,TRBV5-1,CASSLPPGQGDWTQYF
TRBJ2-1,TRBV5-1,CASSSQRTGIVTEQFF
TRBJ2-2,TRBV5-4,CASSLFGLAGPGTGELFF
TRBJ2-3,TRBV7-3,CASITGANTSTDTQYF
TRBJ1-5,TRBV12-3/TRBV12-4,CASSPGQGLWAQHF
TRBJ2-7,TRBV7-8,CASSLSGVRGAEQYF
TRBJ2-1,TRBV20-1,CSARVGTSGGGAAYNEQFF
TRBJ1-5,TRBV4-2,CASSQDLDYNQPQHF
TRBJ2-7,TRBV28,CASSLFPNSTPLDEQYF
TRBJ2-7,TRBV5-4,CASSPGLAGDYEQYF
TRBJ2-5,TRBV5-6,CASSFALAGGPRETQYF
TRBJ1-2,TRBV9,CASSVAAGADGYTF
TRBJ1-2,TRBV11-2,CASSALTGFNYGYTF
TRBJ2-5,TRBV7-3,CASSPRDRNYQETQYF
TRBJ2-5,TRBV27,CASSLSGSEETQYF
TRBJ1-2,TRBV11-2,CASRRSQGVFFYGYTF
TRBJ1-1,TRBV27,CASSWGQGGTEAFF
TRBJ2-3,TRBV7-3,CASSFGRRGRDTQYF
TRBJ2-7,TRBV5-6,CASSGLTGQTTYEQYF
TRBJ2-7,TRBV20-1,CSAKIGTSYFEQYF
TRBJ2-2,TRBV28,CAIPRAGSHTGELFF
TRBJ1-1,TRBV6-4,CASSDSWGEAFF
TRBJ1-2,TRBV7-3,CASSPTAGVNYGYTF
TRBJ1-4,TRBV27,CASSRNGTPNEKLFF
TRBJ1-2,TRBV7-9,CASSLVKVGYTF
TRBJ2-1,TRBV18,CASSPDSPPFNEQFF
TRBJ2-7,TRBV29-1,CSVAGTGSYEQYF
TRBJ2-5,TRBV11-3,CASSSWTGGEETQYF
TRBJ1-4,TRBV7-2,CASSSRTGNNEKLFF
TRBJ1-2,TRBV6-5,CASSYRQAYGYTF
TRBJ1-1,TRBV30,CACKAGNTEAFF
TRBJ1-4,TRBV5-1,CASSLIRATNEKLFF
TRBJ2-6,TRBV7-3,CASSPTGTGRSGANVLTF